This note documents a single T cell receptor (beta chain) sequence. This sample was taken from a study of blood T cell repertoires in COVID-19. Whole-study context: Sample material is recorded as cDNA or gDNA derived from T cells, B-cell-depleted T cells, or PBMCs.

Generated by immunoSEQ multiplex PCR, the TCRdb table keeps only in-frame clones and is missing some. The data hold some 270,000 clones, with about 86% observed a single time. Those enrolled in Seattle joined during active infection and were followed longitudinally afterward. CDR3 length: 14 amino acids. Trimming cost V 3 bases and J 4 bases; bases outside gene matches: 3. Germline CDR1 and CDR2: LNHDA and SQIVND (reference sequence). Sample: peripheral blood. The chain combines TRBV19 with TRBJ2-3; 8 nucleotides line up with TRBD2. The TCR originated in a person aged 65-85 years with COVID-19, enrolled during active disease. The CDR3 spells CASSIGGAPDTQYF. The DNA of the CDR3 is TGTGCCAGTAGTATCGGGGGGGCCCCAGATACGCAGTATTTT.